Each of the 25 T cell receptor beta chains below was sequenced from the same sample in a study of CD8 T cells in Susac syndrome. Reverse transcription of 0.5 to 1 ug RNA was performed with random hexamers. One entry per CDR3 protein, called by TCRdb with MiXCR from the immunoSEQ multiplex PCR reads. The data contain hundreds of thousands of distinct CDR3 sequences, 85% to 90% of them singletons. The sample consisted of CD8+ T cells from PBMCs. The receptors stem from a human donor with multiple sclerosis.

V gene TRBV19 combines with J gene TRBJ1-1, with D uncertain. V dropped 3 bases and J dropped 4 bases, with 12 bases sitting between them. Germline-derived CDR1 and CDR2 are LNHDA and SQIVND (reference sequence). The CDR3 covers 14 residues. CDR3 region: CASSIVGRLTEAFF. The CDR3 DNA reads as TGTGCCAGTAGTATCGTGGGGAGACTCACTGAAGCTTTCTTT.

In the case of this clonotype: The missing conserved phenylalanine or tryptophan at the end of this CDR3 makes a read error likely. The chain has TRBV7-9 and TRBJ2-1, with TRBD2 identical over 10 bases. Germline V lookup: CDR1 SEHNR, CDR2 FQNEAQ (reference sequence). CDR3 length: 16 amino acids. The V gene end was trimmed by 5 bases and the J gene end by 5 bases; junction bases not matched to a gene: 9. The CDR3 DNA reads TGTGCCAGCAGCCCCGGGCTAGCGGGAGTGGACAATGAGCAGTTCTCC. This codes for CASSPGLAGVDNEQFS.

CDR3 sequence reads: CAISESMLVDTQYF. The CDR3 coding sequence is TGTGCCATCAGTGAGTCGATGCTTGTAGATACGCAGTATTTT. V and J are TRBV10-3 and TRBJ2-3; D uncertain. Germline V lookup: CDR1 ENHRY, CDR2 SYGVKD. The V and J ends lost 0 bases and 5 bases respectively, with 9 bases between them. This CDR3 is built from 14 residues.

This clonotype was counted only a few times. J is TRBJ2-1 and V is TRBV28; 14 bases are a match to TRBD2. CDR3 size: 17 residues. The V segment lost 4 bases and the J segment 1 base; nucleotides outside the gene matches: 3. Germline V gives CDR1 MDHEN, CDR2 SYDVKM. CDR3 residues: CASSSRLAGGSYNEQFF. DNA of the CDR3: TGTGCCAGCAGTTCCCGACTAGCGGGAGGGTCCTACAATGAGCAGTTCTTC.

The sample holds one count of this clonotype. The J gene is TRBJ2-3, the V gene TRBV28, with D possibly being TRBD1 or TRBD2 (5 bases each). This CDR3 region has 16 residues. Germline V gene sequence: CDR1 MDHEN, CDR2 SYDVKM. V gave up 2 bases and J gave up 2 bases, with 14 bases separating them. The DNA for the CDR3 is TGTGCCAGCAGTTTACTTGTGGGACCCCACACAGATACGCAGTATTTT. Amino acids: CASSLLVGPHTDTQYF.

The gene calls are TRBV19 and TRBJ2-1, with D unresolved. The V gene's germline CDR1 is LNHDA and CDR2 SQIVND (reference sequence). This CDR3 spans 15 amino acids. The ends were cut back, 5 bases at V and 7 bases at J, with 18 bases in the middle. CDR3: CASSLAFGMRNEQFF. In DNA form, the CDR3 reads TGTGCCAGTAGTCTCGCCTTTGGGATGCGGAATGAGCAGTTCTTC.

The chain links TRBV6-1 to TRBJ2-5, with 8 bases lining up with TRBD2. The CDR3 loop spans 13 amino acids. V was pared by 10 bases and J by 0 bases, with 4 bases of the junction left unmatched. Germline CDR1 and CDR2: MNHNS and SASEGT. CDR3 region: CATRTSYQETQYF. CDR3 bases: TGTGCCACCAGGACTAGCTACCAAGAGACCCAGTACTTC.

Note on this clonotype: One junction end disagrees with the germline gene, perhaps due to a read error. V gene TRBV2 combines with J gene TRBJ1-5; D unclear. The CDR3 has 15 amino acids. Germline values: CDR1 SNHLY, CDR2 FYNNEI. The chain's CDR3 is CASREGLLAGQPQHF. The CDR3 DNA follows: TGTGCCAGCAGAGAAGGCCTTCTGGCAGGTCAGCCCCAGCATTTT.

This rearrangement joins TRBV30 to TRBJ1-1; D gene unclear. V dropped 4 bases and J dropped 5 bases, with 5 bases sitting between them. The CDR3 consists of 10 residues. Germline assignment: CDR1 GTSNPN and CDR2 SVGIG (reference sequence). The DNA for the CDR3 is TGTGCCTGGACGGATACTGAAGCTTTCTTT. Translating it yields CAWTDTEAFF.

The rearrangement joins TRBV28 to TRBJ2-1; 9 bases align to TRBD2. CDR3 size: 15 residues. Germline trimming cut 3 bases from V and 8 bases from J; bases unmatched to any gene: 8. Germline lookup yields CDR1 MDHEN and CDR2 SYDVKM. As DNA, the CDR3 is TGTGCCAGCAGTTTCCTGGCGGGAGGGCCTCATGAGCAGTTCTTC. This encodes CASSFLAGGPHEQFF.

The chain recombines TRBV29-1 with TRBJ1-1; tentative D call: TRBD1 (5 bases). The CDR3 totals 12 residues. Trimming left V 4 bases short and J 1 base short, with 7 bases between. Per the germline V gene, CDR1 is SQVTM and CDR2 is ANQGSEA. The DNA of the CDR3 is TGCAGCGTTGGAAGGGGGAACACTGAAGCTTTCTTT. This sequence encodes CSVGRGNTEAFF.

The rearrangement joins TRBV20-1 to TRBJ2-1; TRBD2 matches at 9 bases. The CDR3 totals 15 residues. The junction had 12 bases not matched to a gene; V was cut back by 3 bases and J by 9 bases. CDR1 is DFQATT, CDR2 SNEGSKA, per germline (reference sequence). This CDR3 is CSARSDLASGIEQFF. CDR3 coding DNA: TGCAGTGCTAGGTCTGACCTGGCTAGCGGGATTGAGCAGTTCTTC.

This clonotype was counted a single time. CDR3 in DNA: TGCGCCAGCAGCGGGGGGGGACAAACCACTTACTATGGCTACACCTTC. Amino acid sequence: CASSGGGQTTYYGYTF. The chain uses TRBV4-1 and TRBJ1-2, with TRBD1 as a possible D gene (6 bases). There are 16 residues in the CDR3. Trimming took 5 bases from V and 3 from J, leaving 19 bases between them. Germline assignment: CDR1 MGHRA and CDR2 YSYEKL.

This clonotype was picked up a small number of times. The chain is built from TRBV6-5 and TRBJ2-3; D is unclear. With 0 bases removed from V and 6 bases from J, the gap between germline ends came to 7 bases. CDR1 is MNHEY, CDR2 SVGAGI, per germline. This CDR3 has 13 residues. CDR3 in amino acids: CASSYSSFDTQYF. The CDR3 nucleotides read TGTGCCAGCAGTTACTCGAGTTTCGATACGCAGTATTTT.

This clonotype has a count of ten or more. This chain joins TRBV19 and TRBJ2-7, with 7 positions matching TRBD2. V dropped 9 bases and J dropped 2; count of bases not matched to a gene: 7. Germline V gene sequence: CDR1 LNHDA, CDR2 SQIVND (reference sequence). The CDR3 totals 13 residues. CDR3 in amino acids: CASSPGTTYEQYF. CDR3 nucleotides: TGTGCCAGCAGCCCCGGGACTACCTACGAGCAGTACTTC.

The rearrangement joins TRBV29-1 to TRBJ1-1, with D possibly TRBD1 on 5 matching bases. Germline V lookup: CDR1 SQVTM, CDR2 ANQGSEA. The CDR3 runs to 16 residues. The V end was cut by 1 base, the J end by 5 bases, with 20 bases between. For the CDR3, the DNA is TGCAGCGTTGAAGGGGCAGGGCCTGGATTTGGAACTGAAGCTTTCTTT. Translating gives CSVEGAGPGFGTEAFF.

The genes are TRBV5-4 and TRBJ2-1; D is unclear. Germline lookup yields CDR1 SGHNT and CDR2 YYREEE (reference sequence). The V end lost 7 bases, the J end lost 4 bases, and 12 bases lay between the germline ends. The CDR3 is made up of 13 amino acids. CDR3 coding DNA: TGTGCCAGCCGACCCCCCGGATACAATGAGCAGTTCTTC. Protein product: CASRPPGYNEQFF.

This clonotype occurred a few times. The gene calls are TRBV20-1 and TRBJ2-7, with 8 nucleotides matching TRBD2. This CDR3 spans 16 amino acids. Germline CDR1 and CDR2: DFQATT and SNEGSKA (reference sequence). The junction had 12 bases not matched to a gene; V was cut back by 3 bases and J by 2 bases. The CDR3: CSASPISGDLAYEQYF. The DNA of the CDR3 is TGCAGTGCTAGCCCCATTAGCGGGGATCTGGCCTACGAGCAGTACTTC.

V usage is TRBV7-9 and J usage is TRBJ1-1; perhaps TRBD1 as D (5 bases). The V end lost 4 bases, the J end lost 4 bases, and 13 bases lay between the germline ends. Germline V gives CDR1 SEHNR, CDR2 FQNEAQ (reference sequence). The CDR3 is 14 residues long. The CDR3 is CASSSTEGSTEAFF. CDR3 in DNA: TGTGCCAGCAGCTCGACAGAGGGAAGCACTGAAGCTTTCTTT.

The rearrangement links TRBV20-1 to TRBJ1-5, with D possibly matching TRBD1 (5 bases). CDR1 is DFQATT, CDR2 SNEGSKA, per germline (reference sequence). V was trimmed by 3 bases and J by 5 bases, leaving 11 bases between them. The CDR3 has 13 amino acids. CDR3: CSASGQGYQPQHF. CDR3 nucleotide sequence: TGCAGTGCTAGTGGGCAGGGCTATCAGCCCCAGCATTTT.

The J gene is TRBJ2-7, the V gene TRBV27; TRBD2 aligns across 9 bases. The CDR3 runs to 14 residues. Germline V gene lookup returns CDR1 MNHEY and CDR2 SMNVEV (reference sequence). Losses at the gene ends were 10 bases for V and 0 bases for J; bases not matched to a gene: 7. The CDR3 DNA follows: TGTGCCACCTCGGCGGGAGGGAGCTCCTACGAGCAGTACTTC. It codes for CATSAGGSSYEQYF.

The CDR3 here is CASSQDGPEYNEQFF. The CDR3 nucleotides are TGCGCCAGCAGCCAAGATGGGCCAGAGTACAATGAGCAGTTCTTC. The chain is built from TRBV4-1 and TRBJ2-1; D not certain. CDR3 size: 15 residues. Trimming cost V 0 bases and J 4 bases, with 10 bases left between them. The germline V gene has CDR1 MGHRA and CDR2 YSYEKL.

The table lists this clonotype with a few counts. CDR3 DNA sequence: TGTGCCAGTAGTATTTGGACAGGGGATCAGCCCCAGCATTTT. Translated, it gives CASSIWTGDQPQHF. The rearrangement joins TRBV19 to TRBJ1-5; 9 bases agree with TRBD1. The CDR3 is 14 amino acids. V gave up 3 bases and J gave up 5 bases; unmatched junction bases: 2. Germline V gene sequence: CDR1 LNHDA, CDR2 SQIVND (reference sequence).

The chain carries TRBV28 and TRBJ2-4; the match to TRBD1 covers 8 bases. Per the germline V gene, CDR1 is MDHEN and CDR2 is SYDVKM. V trimming: 0 bases; J trimming: 0 bases; junction bases outside the gene matches: 7. There are 18 residues in the CDR3. This CDR3 is CASSLWDRELLAKNIQYF. CDR3 DNA: TGTGCCAGCAGTTTATGGGACAGGGAGCTATTAGCCAAAAACATTCAGTACTTC.

CDR3 bases: TGCGCCAGCAGCCAATTCGGGTCCGGGGACAGCAATCAGCCCCAGCATTTT. This sequence encodes CASSQFGSGDSNQPQHF. V and J are TRBV4-1 and TRBJ1-5; tentative D call: TRBD1 (5 bases). The CDR3 loop spans 17 amino acids. V was shortened by 2 bases and J by 1 base, with 15 bases between the two germline ends. Germline V gene sequence: CDR1 MGHRA, CDR2 YSYEKL.